This T cell receptor (beta chain) came from a study of Ad26.COV2.S vaccination and SARS-CoV-2 variants. Turning to the study itself: The authors gave Ad26.COV2.S intramuscularly, either once or twice 56 days apart. Study-level findings and limits: Total T cell responses may have been underestimated by the TCR breadth and depth analyses.

The data were produced by immunoSEQ multiplex PCR, yet TCRdb's version contains in-frame clones alone and is incomplete. The profile shows under 600,000 clones, 80% to 90% of them singletons. Regarding treatment: around 19 received Ad26.COV2.S at low or high dose, single or two shots; several received placebo; per-sample allocation not given. Day 63 after the first injection of vaccine or placebo was the sampling time. Donor was an adult aged 18-55 years in Boston. Points on this clone: Its antigen is still unknown.

The sequence was collected from a person between 18 and 60 years old who received the Ad26.COV2.S COVID-19 vaccine or a placebo. This material consisted of peripheral blood, taken in a trial of Ad26.COV2.S vaccine versus placebo.

The CDR3 DNA sequence: TGTGCCAGCTCACCACCGACGGGAGGGAGAGATACGCAGTATTTT. Residues: CASSPPTGGRDTQYF. The V call is TRBV18, the J call TRBJ2-3; 8 bases match TRBD2. CDR3 length: 15 amino acids. Looked up from germline, CDR1 is KGHSH and CDR2 is LQKENI. The V and J ends lost 0 bases and 5 bases, in that order; junction bases with no gene match: 4.